This is a list of T cell receptor beta chains from one sample in a study of monozygotic twins with inflammatory bowel disease. TCRdb reprocessed the 5' RACE reads, keeping one entry per CDR3 protein, no DNA. Listed are approximately 400,000 distinct CDR3 sequences; 2% to 3% falls within the top ten. The sample was blood. The receptor source for this set is a human donor with ulcerative colitis or Crohn's disease, or a healthy co-twin of an affected twin (not recorded which). Both conserved end residues are part of each CDR3.

V: TRBV20-1
J: TRBJ2-7
CDR3: CSARDQTGAYEQYF

V: TRBV28
J: TRBJ2-3
CDR3: CASSLDFAGTGDTQYF

V: TRBV4-2
J: TRBJ2-7
CDR3: CASRKGTDQTYEQYF

V: TRBV18
J: TRBJ1-4
CDR3: CASSPRDAQEKLFF

V: TRBV7-9
J: TRBJ1-1
CDR3: CASSSQGETEAFF

V: TRBV20-1
J: TRBJ1-1
CDR3: CSARDTGRVTEAFF

V: TRBV25-1
J: TRBJ1-1
CDR3: CASSEYGAMNTEAFF

V: TRBV27
J: TRBJ2-6
CDR3: CATRGTGANVLTF

V: TRBV28
J: TRBJ2-7
CDR3: CASRRLPGQGTEQYF

V: TRBV2
J: TRBJ2-4
CDR3: CASSEKRAGQGALKPYF

V: TRBV12-3/TRBV12-4
J: TRBJ1-4
CDR3: CASGPQRGGNEKLFF

V: TRBV6-5
J: TRBJ2-5
CDR3: CASSYGGTQYF

V: TRBV28
J: TRBJ1-6
CDR3: CASSLFRMRDRLNSPLHF

V: TRBV11-2
J: TRBJ1-5
CDR3: CASSLGGVTGGTPYQPQHF